The present T cell receptor (beta chain) was sequenced within a study of blood T cell repertoires in COVID-19. Study details: Specimens from acute and convalescent COVID-19 originated in the United States, Italy and Spain. From T cells, B-cell-depleted T cells, or PBMCs came the material, which was cDNA or gDNA.

By sample share, this clone is medium-sized. As handled by the study authors: Cell counts per sample came from amplifying reference gene primers. Assay used: immunoSEQ multiplex PCR; TCRdb lists only in-frame clones, some missing. Clone size and V and J calls were adopted from that table, with D and trimming inferred from the DNA. The sample includes some 200,000 clones, about 87% of them seen just once. The clonotype was recovered from a man aged 40-49 years with active or convalescent COVID-19. Sequencing was performed on peripheral blood.

In DNA form, the CDR3 reads TGTGCCAGCAGTGAATGGGGACAGGGGTCGTACGAGCAGTACTTC. Its translation: CASSEWGQGSYEQYF. The V gene is TRBV25-1, the J gene TRBJ2-7; TRBD1 agrees at 10 bases. The V and J ends lost 1 base and 4 bases, in that order; junction bases with no gene match: 4. There are 15 residues in the CDR3. The germline gives CDR1 MGHDK, CDR2 SYGVNS.